The rows below give T cell receptor beta chains drawn from one sample of a study of cytomegalovirus exposure and HLA in healthy donors. The data were produced by immunoSEQ multiplex PCR, yet TCRdb's version contains in-frame clones alone and is incomplete. Of fewer than 250,000 clones in the sample, around 75% were seen once. What was sequenced was PBMCs. The receptors come from a woman between 50 and 59 years old in good health and CMV-seronegative. CDR3s include the opening cysteine and the closing phenylalanine or tryptophan. The D gene is left open where the match is weak. Size is stated for part of the rows, as once, few or many counts, or as a class when the clone is expanded.

clone size	V gene	D gene	J gene	CDR3 DNA	CDR3 protein
-	TRBV19	TRBD1	TRBJ1-2	TGTGCCAGTAGGACCGGGACAGACTTTAACTATGGCTACACCTTC	CASRTGTDFNYGYTF
-	TRBV7-2	-	TRBJ1-2	TGTGCCAGCAGCTTAAATAGTCCCTCGGTCTACACCTTC	CASSLNSPSVYTF
-	TRBV7-8	-	TRBJ2-7	TGTGCCAGCAGCTTAGGATTCGAGGGGGATTCCTACGAGCAGTACTTC	CASSLGFEGDSYEQYF
once	TRBV19	-	TRBJ2-7	TGTGCCAGTAGTATAAGGGGCCAGAGCTCCTACGAGCAGTACTTC	CASSIRGQSSYEQYF
-	TRBV7-9	-	TRBJ1-1	TGTGCCAGCAGCACCCGGCGCGGTCTTGAAGCTTTCTTT	CASSTRRGLEAFF
-	TRBV11-1	TRBD1	TRBJ2-2	TGTGCCAGCAGCTTAGCGGGCCTGGGACAGGGGGACACCGGGGAGCTGTTTTTT	CASSLAGLGQGDTGELFF
-	TRBV5-6	-	TRBJ1-5	TGTGCCAGCAGCTTGAAGACAGTGGCCGGCAATCAGCCCCAGCATTTT	CASSLKTVAGNQPQHF
-	TRBV5-6	TRBD1	TRBJ2-5	TGTGCCAGCAGCCCCCGGGACAGGGGAGAGACCCAGTACTTC	CASSPRDRGETQYF
once	TRBV28	-	TRBJ2-7	TGTGCCAGCATCAGGGGAACGGGCCGGATTAACGAGCAGTACTTC	CASIRGTGRINEQYF
-	TRBV10-3	-	TRBJ1-5	TGTGCCATCGGGGAACAGGTCGGCCCCCAGCATTTT	CAIGEQVGPQHF
-	TRBV5-1	TRBD2	TRBJ2-6	TGCGCCAGCAGCTTGGCCTCACAGCCAGGGACTACTGGGGCCAACGTCCTGACTTTC	CASSLASQPGTTGANVLTF
-	TRBV9	-	TRBJ2-2	TGTGCCAGCAGCGTATTAGGCCGACCGGAGACCAACACCGGGGAGCTGTTTTTT	CASSVLGRPETNTGELFF
once	TRBV7-9	-	TRBJ2-4	TGTGCCAGCGCCCCGGGGTCGGATTATATTCAGTACTTC	CASAPGSDYIQYF
once	TRBV10-3	-	TRBJ1-4	TGTGCAGCCAGAGGGGGGGACAACGAAAAACTGTTTTTT	CAARGGDNEKLFF
-	TRBV5-6	-	TRBJ2-1	TGTGCCAGCAGCTTTTGGAGGGGCAATTACAATGAGCAGTTCTTC	CASSFWRGNYNEQFF
-	TRBV19	TRBD1	TRBJ2-7	TGTGCCAGTAGTATCGCAGGGGGCCTCTCCTACGAGCAGTACTTC	CASSIAGGLSYEQYF
-	TRBV5-1	TRBD1	TRBJ1-2	TGCGCCAGCAGCTCCCAGGGGGTACGGTATGGCTACACCTTC	CASSSQGVRYGYTF
-	TRBV5-4	-	TRBJ1-2	TGTGCCAGCAGCACCATGCAGGAGGCACTGAGCTACACCTTC	CASSTMQEALSYTF
-	TRBV7-2	TRBD1	TRBJ1-1	TGTGCCAGCAGCCGGGACAGACATACTGAAGCTTTCTTT	CASSRDRHTEAFF
-	TRBV5-5	-	TRBJ2-3	TGTGCCAGCACCTCTAGAGGCCTGAATACGCAGTATTTT	CASTSRGLNTQYF
-	TRBV5-1	TRBD2	TRBJ2-1	TGCGCCAGCAGCGGGGGACTAGCGGAGGGGGGTGAGCAGTTCTTC	CASSGGLAEGGEQFF
-	TRBV15	-	TRBJ2-6	TGTGCCACCAGCAGAGGAGTTAACTCTGGGGCCAACGTCCTGACTTTC	CATSRGVNSGANVLTF
-	TRBV19	-	TRBJ1-3	TGTGCCAGTAGTATCCGGGGGGCAGTGAGAAACACCATATATTTT	CASSIRGAVRNTIYF
-	TRBV9	TRBD1	TRBJ2-2	TGTGCCAGCAGCCTTAGGACAGGTTCGAACACCGGGGAGCTGTTTTTT	CASSLRTGSNTGELFF
once	TRBV5-4	-	TRBJ2-7	TGTGCCAGCAGCCCTTTCCACGGGGAGCAGTACTTC	CASSPFHGEQYF
few	TRBV6-5	-	TRBJ2-7	TGTGCCAGCACCCCTAGGGGCCGCACCTACGAGCAGTACTTC	CASTPRGRTYEQYF
-	TRBV6-6	-	TRBJ2-7	TGTGCCAGCAGCCTAACCAGCGGCTACGAGCAGTACTTC	CASSLTSGYEQYF
-	TRBV5-8	-	TRBJ2-4	TGTGCCAGCAGCTTACAGGGCTTTTTAGCCAAAAACATTCAGTACTTC	CASSLQGFLAKNIQYF
-	TRBV28	-	TRBJ2-2	TGTGCCAGCACCCTTGGGCAAACCGGGGAGCTGTTTTTT	CASTLGQTGELFF
-	TRBV5-1	TRBD2	TRBJ2-1	TGCGCCAGCAACACCGGGACTAGCTACAATGAGCAGTTCTTC	CASNTGTSYNEQFF
few	TRBV7-9	-	TRBJ2-2	TGTGCCAGCAGCGCTCAGGGATTCGGGGAGCTGTTTTTT	CASSAQGFGELFF
few	TRBV7-2	-	TRBJ1-2	TGTGCCAGCAGCCCTGACAGAGTCTATGGCTACACCTTC	CASSPDRVYGYTF
-	TRBV9	-	TRBJ1-2	TGTGCCAGCAGCGGGAGGGGCCCGAACTATGGCTACACCTTC	CASSGRGPNYGYTF
-	TRBV9	-	TRBJ2-7	TGTGCCAGCAGCCTTGGACTCCCCTTCATGGGAAACTACGAGCAGTACTTC	CASSLGLPFMGNYEQYF
-	TRBV27	TRBD1	TRBJ1-2	TGTGCCAGCAGTTTAAGTCGACAGGGATTAAATGGCTACACCTTC	CASSLSRQGLNGYTF
-	TRBV10-3	-	TRBJ1-5	TGTGCCATCAGTGAGGGACTGGGCAATCAGCCCCAGCATTTT	CAISEGLGNQPQHF
once	TRBV7-2	-	TRBJ1-2	TGTGCCAGCAGCCTTGGGGGCGTCGGTTCAGGCTACACCTTC	CASSLGGVGSGYTF
-	TRBV30	TRBD2	TRBJ2-1	TGTGCCTGGAGTCGGGCTAGCGGTTACAATGAGCAGTTCTTC	CAWSRASGYNEQFF
-	TRBV27	-	TRBJ1-2	TGTGCCAGCACCCTTTTGGGTCCGGGGGGGGCGGGTGGCTACACCTTC	CASTLLGPGGAGGYTF
few	TRBV7-6	-	TRBJ1-2	TGTGCCAGCAGCCCAATAATCCAGGCTGGCTACACCTTC	CASSPIIQAGYTF
-	TRBV4-1	TRBD2	TRBJ2-1	TGCGCCAGCAGCCAAGCCTTGGCGGGGGGGGCCCCCTACAATGAGCAGTTCTTC	CASSQALAGGAPYNEQFF
-	TRBV18	-	TRBJ1-1	TGTGCCAGCTCACCACCGGTCACGGAGACAGCTTTCTTT	CASSPPVTETAFF
-	TRBV19	-	TRBJ1-5	TGTGCCAGTCGGGGGAACAATCAGCCCCAGCATTTT	CASRGNNQPQHF
-	TRBV27	-	TRBJ1-2	TGTGCCAGCAGGCTCCAGGGGAGTAACTATGGCTACACCTTC	CASRLQGSNYGYTF
few	TRBV6-4	-	TRBJ1-1	TGTGCCAGCAGTGAGCGCGAGAACACTGAAGCTTTCTTT	CASSERENTEAFF
few	TRBV2	-	TRBJ1-4	TGTGCCAGCAGTAGTGGCGGCAATGAAAAACTGTTTTTT	CASSSGGNEKLFF
-	TRBV7-9	TRBD1	TRBJ2-3	TGTGCCAGCAGCTATTTTGGACAGGGCCCCACAGATACGCAGTATTTT	CASSYFGQGPTDTQYF
-	TRBV6-1	-	TRBJ1-4	TGTGCCAGCAGCAATGGCGGGACTGTCAATGAAAAACTGTTTTTT	CASSNGGTVNEKLFF
-	TRBV18	TRBD1	TRBJ1-5	TGTGCCAGCTCAGACGGGACAGGGGGTCAGCCCCAGCATTTT	CASSDGTGGQPQHF
-	TRBV7-3	-	TRBJ2-5	TGTGCCAGCAGCCAAGGGGCGGAACAAGAGACCCAGTACTTC	CASSQGAEQETQYF
few	TRBV6-5	TRBD1	TRBJ1-1	TGTGCCAGCAGTTACCGACAGGGGAAGACTGAAGCTTTCTTT	CASSYRQGKTEAFF